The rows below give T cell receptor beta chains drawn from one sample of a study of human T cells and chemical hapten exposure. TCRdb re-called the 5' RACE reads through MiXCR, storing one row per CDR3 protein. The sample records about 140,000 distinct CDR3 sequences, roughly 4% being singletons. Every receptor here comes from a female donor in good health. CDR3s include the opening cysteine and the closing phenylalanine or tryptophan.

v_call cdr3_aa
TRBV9 CASSVEQSSGPDTQYF
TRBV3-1 CASSQGVRDTGELFF
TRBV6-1 CASSGLAGGTDTQYF
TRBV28 CASRQGVSTEAFF
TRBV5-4 CASSPGGLQGNTEAFF
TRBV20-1 CSASYNEQFF
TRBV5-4 CASSFGTGTGGSGYTF
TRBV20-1 CSARDPQGLSYEQYF
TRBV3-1 CASSQDSGDTQYF
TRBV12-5 CASGLSSTYEQYF
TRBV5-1 CASSLLPGSVGDTQYF
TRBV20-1 CSARWTRTKNQPQHF
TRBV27 CASSLKGGGTGGTDTQYF
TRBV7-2 CASTPGAGAAYNEQFF
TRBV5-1 CASSLGIIRSGYTF
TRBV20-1 CSARGQRTGGNTEAFF
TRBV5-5 CASSFDPSTSYEQYF
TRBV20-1 CSAVLASQETQYF
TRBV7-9 CASSQGVNSPLHF
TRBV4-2 CASSQVPQYSEQYF
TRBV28 CASFSRATGYSGNTIYF
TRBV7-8 CASSLATASGADTQYF
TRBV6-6 CASSYPIPGQGIHEKLFF
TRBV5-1 CASSMGLQSTDTQYF
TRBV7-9 CASSHEQEPTDTQYF
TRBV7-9 CASSFVVSGGNQPQHF
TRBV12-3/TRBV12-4 CASSPQGLRAFF
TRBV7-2 CASSLGGKYQPQHF